The 17 T cell receptor beta chains below come from one sample, sequenced in a study of patients and donors after allogeneic stem cell transplantation. TCRdb redid the calling of the RT-PCR reads with MiXCR, one entry per CDR3 protein. This table holds approximately 200,000 distinct CDR3 sequences, 13% to 15% found once. Sequencing was carried out using blood, either unsorted or a sorted T cell fraction (not recorded which). The source is a human donor who was either an allogeneic HSCT recipient or a stem cell or donor lymphocyte infusion donor (not recorded which). It is not recorded whose cells these are; they may come from a transplant donor.

This clonotype was counted between two and nine times. This chain links TRBV7-2 with TRBJ2-7, with TRBD1 identical over 10 bases. The V and J ends lost 2 bases and 7 bases, in that order; junction bases with no gene match: 14. Germline CDR1 SGHTA, CDR2 FQGNSA. The CDR3 is 17 residues long. The CDR3 sequence is CASSLRHGRDRGREQYF. The CDR3 DNA reads TGTGCCAGCAGCTTACGCCACGGACGTGACAGGGGGCGTGAGCAGTACTTC.

The rearrangement links TRBV5-1 to TRBJ2-3, with D perhaps TRBD2 (6 bases). From germline, CDR1 is SGHRS and CDR2 YFSETQ. V was cut by 2 bases and J by 1 base, with 11 bases left in between. CDR3 length equals 15 residues. CDR3 in amino acids: CASSLEGGCTDTQYF. The CDR3 coding sequence is TGCGCCAGCAGCTTAGAGGGAGGATGCACAGATACGCAGTATTTT. Filled out from reference TRBV5-1 and TRBJ2-3, the complete variable domain reads KAGVTQTPRYLIKTRGQQVTLSCSPISGHRSVSWYQQTPGQGLQFLFEYFSETQRNKGNFPGRFSGRQFSNSRSEMNVSTLELGDSALYLCASSLEGGCTDTQYFGPGTRLTVL.

This clonotype was recorded once. The rearrangement uses TRBV20-1 and TRBJ2-7, with a tentative D call TRBD1 (6 bases). Trimming cost V 5 bases and J 3 bases, with 14 bases left between them. Germline V gene data show CDR1 as DFQATT and CDR2 as SNEGSKA (reference sequence). This CDR3 has 13 amino acids. CDR3 protein: CSAGRDNIYEQYF. CDR3 DNA sequence: TGCAGTGCTGGAAGGGACAACATCTACGAGCAGTACTTC.

The rearrangement links TRBV18 to TRBJ1-1, with 7 bases identical to TRBD1. V shed 5 bases, J shed 3 bases, and the junction held 9 bases outside the gene matches. Germline CDR1 reads KGHSH; CDR2 reads LQKENI. The CDR3 consists of 15 residues. CDR3 in amino acids: CASSSPTGLDTEAFF. The CDR3 nucleotides read TGTGCCAGCTCATCTCCGACAGGGTTGGACACTGAAGCTTTCTTT.

In this sample, this clonotype turned up a few times. The chain is built from TRBV2 and TRBJ2-7, with D hard to call. The V end was cut by 1 base, the J end by 2 bases, with 12 bases between. Germline assignment: CDR1 SNHLY and CDR2 FYNNEI. The CDR3 is 15 amino acids. This CDR3 reads CASSEVGIKTYEQYF. The CDR3 DNA reads TGTGCCAGCAGTGAAGTTGGCATCAAAACCTACGAGCAGTACTTC.

At least ten counts were recorded for this clonotype. The J gene is TRBJ2-1, the V gene TRBV30, with a tentative D call TRBD2 (6 bases). The CDR3 consists of 14 residues. Germline assignment: CDR1 GTSNPN and CDR2 SVGIG (reference sequence). The ends were cut back, 0 bases at V and 10 bases at J, with 16 bases in the middle. CDR3 nucleotide sequence: TGTGCCTGGAGTGTGGTTGCGGGACGGACCGAGCAGTTCTTC. Its protein is CAWSVVAGRTEQFF.

The chain combines TRBV28 with TRBJ2-1, with TRBD1 identical over 9 bases. Looked up from germline, CDR1 is MDHEN and CDR2 is SYDVKM. The CDR3 spans 20 residues. After removal of 5 bases from V and 0 bases from J, the junction contained 17 bases not matched to a gene. The CDR3 loop reads CASSPERRTGVASSYNEQFF. Written as DNA, the CDR3 is TGTGCCAGCAGTCCCGAGCGTAGGACAGGGGTAGCCTCCTCCTACAATGAGCAGTTCTTC.

The chain has TRBV2 and TRBJ1-2; unclear D gene. The CDR3 sequence is 10 residues long. Germline V gene lookup returns CDR1 SNHLY and CDR2 FYNNEI. Trimming took off 4 bases at V and 8 bases at J, with 5 bases between the two ends. The CDR3 is CASSAGGYTF. DNA of the CDR3: TGTGCCAGCAGTGCCGGGGGCTACACCTTC.

The CDR3 nucleotides read TGTGCCAGCAGTTCTGTGGGTGGGACTAGCCCCTACGAGCAGTACTTC. This gives the protein CASSSVGGTSPYEQYF. The genes are TRBV12-3 or TRBV12-4 and TRBJ2-7; 9 bases match TRBD2. The CDR3 loop spans 16 amino acids. J lost 2 bases, V lost 4 bases, and 9 bases had no gene match.

This clonotype has ten or more counts. V gene TRBV12-3 or TRBV12-4 combines with J gene TRBJ2-2; no reliable D call. The CDR3 extends over 14 amino acids. The germline V and J ends were trimmed by 5 bases and 5 bases, with 12 bases remaining between them. CDR3 coding DNA: TGTGCCAGCAGTCCCACCGGACCGACCGGGGAGCTGTTTTTT. This encodes CASSPTGPTGELFF.

This clonotype has a handful of counts. The chain employs TRBV3-1 and TRBJ2-1; possibly TRBD1 for D (7 bases). Trimming removed 2 bases at V and 1 base at J, with 18 bases between. Germline CDR1 is LGHDT and CDR2 is YNNKEL (reference sequence). The CDR3 has 18 residues. The CDR3 DNA follows: TGTGCCAGCAGCCAATTAAGGCAAGCAGGGGGGTCCTACAATGAGCAGTTCTTC. This translates into CASSQLRQAGGSYNEQFF.

This chain links TRBV11-2 with TRBJ2-1; TRBD2 matches 7 bases. CDR3 length equals 15 residues. V lost 5 bases to trimming and J lost 0 bases; unmatched junction nucleotides: 4. The germline gives CDR1 SGHAT, CDR2 FQNNGV. The CDR3: CASSAGESSYNEQFF. CDR3 sequence (DNA): TGTGCCAGCAGCGCGGGGGAGAGCTCCTACAATGAGCAGTTCTTC.

A word on this clonotype: A read error is likely, as this CDR3 ends without the conserved phenylalanine or tryptophan. The chain recombines TRBV3-1 with TRBJ1-1; D ambiguous. The length of the CDR3 is 13 residues. V lost 3 bases and J 1 base, leaving 6 bases between the germline ends. The germline CDR1 and CDR2 sequences are LGHDT and YNNKEL (reference sequence). CDR3 amino acids: CASSQGRNTEAFL. The DNA for the CDR3 is TGTGCCAGCAGCCAGGGGAGGAACACTGAAGCTTTCCTT.

This clonotype was recorded at least ten times. The chain has TRBV5-1 and TRBJ2-7, with D perhaps TRBD1 (6 bases). Germline V CDR1 and CDR2: SGHRS, YFSETQ. This CDR3 has 14 residues. V lost 4 bases and J lost 2, with 13 bases in between. CDR3 DNA: TGCGCCAGCAGCGCTTACAGGGCCACCTACGAGCAGTACTTC. It yields the protein CASSAYRATYEQYF.

This clonotype was seen only a few times. The chain combines TRBV5-1 with TRBJ2-6; no firm D call. The CDR3 sequence is 16 residues long. V was clipped by 0 bases and J by 2 bases, with 9 bases between them. From germline, CDR1 is SGHRS and CDR2 YFSETQ. CDR3 sequence: CASSLGQSAGANVLTF. As DNA, the CDR3 is TGCGCCAGCAGCTTGGGGCAATCGGCTGGGGCCAACGTCCTGACTTTC.

This clonotype occurred a few times. The J gene is TRBJ2-7, the V gene TRBV30; possible D gene TRBD2, 5 bases. The CDR3 covers 13 residues. CDR1 is GTSNPN, CDR2 SVGIG, per germline (reference sequence). Trimming took 1 base from V and 3 from J, leaving 10 bases between them. The chain's CDR3 is CAWSGGLHYEQYF. As DNA, the CDR3 is TGTGCCTGGAGTGGAGGACTTCACTACGAGCAGTACTTC.

This clonotype has a single count. This rearrangement joins TRBV21-1 to TRBJ2-5; no DNA check was done on the table's D call, TRBD1. TRBV21-1 constitutes a pseudogene. There are 15 residues in the CDR3. Here the CDR3 reads CASRGAGGSQETQYF. In DNA form, the CDR3 reads TGTGCCAGCAGAGGGGCGGGGGGGAGCCAAGAGACCCAGTACTTC.